This T cell receptor (beta chain) was profiled in a study of technical replicates of blood from a handful of donors. Unmatched junction bases numbered 0, after V lost 2 bases and J lost 2 bases. Germline loops: CDR1 SEHNR, CDR2 FQNEAQ (reference sequence). The CDR3 contains 14 residues. Repertoires were generated with immunoSEQ multiplex PCR, while TCRdb's copy carries only in-frame clones and drops some. The data show about 83,000 clones, 92% seen once. The TCR sequence derives from a human donor in good health. The V and J genes are TRBV7-9 and TRBJ2-1; 7 bases match TRBD2. The material sequenced was T cells isolated from PBMCs. The CDR3: CASSLSGAYNEQFF. DNA for the CDR3: TGTGCCAGCAGCTTAAGCGGGGCCTACAATGAGCAGTTCTTC.